The T cell receptor beta chain under discussion was sequenced for a study of cytomegalovirus exposure and HLA in healthy donors. Here immunoSEQ multiplex PCR was the method, and the copy in TCRdb shows in-frame clones only, minus some. In the table there are around 300,000 clones, roughly 90% of which are singletons. Per germline, CDR1 SGHRS and CDR2 YFSETQ. This CDR3 is 13 amino acids long. Between the trimmed V and J ends, which lost 4 bases and 12 bases, there was a span of 16 bases. V is TRBV5-1 and J is TRBJ1-4; D may be TRBD1 (5 bases). Sequenced: PBMCs. The receptor was isolated from a woman between 18 and 30 years old in good health and CMV-seronegative. The CDR3 reads CASSIDSPKELFF. The CDR3 coding sequence is TGCGCCAGCAGCATTGACAGCCCCAAGGAACTGTTTTTT.